The sequence of this T cell receptor beta chain was determined in a study of shared clonotypes between healthy human individuals. Study-wide results and limits: Generation probabilities were higher for clonotypes shared across all four sorted-subset donors than for unshared ones.

The donors, healthy adults who were HIV-negative, had experienced no recent acute infections or vaccinations. Worth noting for this clone: Its antigen is undetermined.

The sorted-subset replicate PCRs were given around 0.2 ug DNA, which is tens of thousands of T cell genomes. Repertoires were generated with immunoSEQ multiplex PCR, while TCRdb's copy carries only in-frame clones and drops some. Among roughly 2 million clones listed, 95% were seen once. Trimming took off 5 bases at V and 11 bases at J, with 13 bases between the two ends. The CDR3 covers 12 residues. Per the germline V gene, CDR1 is MDHEN and CDR2 is SYDVKM. The chain uses TRBV28 and TRBJ1-5; D not resolved. The sequencing sample was made of naive CD4+ T cells sorted from blood. The subset: CD45RA+ positively selected. This TCR derives from a man aged 18 to 29 in good health. The CDR3 bases are TGTGCCAGCAGTCCCCAGACAAGAACCCAGCATTTT. Protein product: CASSPQTRTQHF.